The TCR beta chain under discussion was sequenced for a study of blood T cell repertoires in COVID-19. Generated by immunoSEQ multiplex PCR, the TCRdb table keeps only in-frame clones and is missing some. This sample has about 150,000 clones; over 80% occur once, and the top ten carry about 37%. CDR3 length: 15 residues. Unmatched junction bases numbered 8, after V lost 4 bases and J lost 8 bases. The receptor comes from a man between 45 and 60 years old who had recovered from COVID-19. Material for sequencing was peripheral blood. V is TRBV5-3 and J is TRBJ1-4, with 10 bases lining up with TRBD1. Being an ORF, TRBV5-3 has a function that is uncertain. The CDR3 DNA reads as TGTGCCAGAAGCGTGAGGACAGGGGGGTCCGAAAAACTGTTTTTT. Translation: CARSVRTGGSEKLFF.